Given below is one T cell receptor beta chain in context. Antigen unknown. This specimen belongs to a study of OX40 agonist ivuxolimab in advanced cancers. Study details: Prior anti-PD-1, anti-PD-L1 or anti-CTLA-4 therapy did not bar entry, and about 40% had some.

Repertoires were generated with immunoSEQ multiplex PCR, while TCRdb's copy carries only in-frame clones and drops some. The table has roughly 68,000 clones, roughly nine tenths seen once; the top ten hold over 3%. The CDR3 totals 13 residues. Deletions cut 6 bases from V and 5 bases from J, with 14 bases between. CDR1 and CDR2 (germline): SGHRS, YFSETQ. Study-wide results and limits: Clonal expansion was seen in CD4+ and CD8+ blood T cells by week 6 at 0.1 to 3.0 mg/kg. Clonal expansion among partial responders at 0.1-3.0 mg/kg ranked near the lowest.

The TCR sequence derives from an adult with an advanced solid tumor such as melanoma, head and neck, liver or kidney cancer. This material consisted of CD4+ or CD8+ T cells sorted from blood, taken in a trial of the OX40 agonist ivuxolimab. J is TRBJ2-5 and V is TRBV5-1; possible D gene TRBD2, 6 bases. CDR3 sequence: CASTGESMETQYF. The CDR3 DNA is TGCGCCAGCACGGGGGAATCTATGGAGACCCAGTACTTC. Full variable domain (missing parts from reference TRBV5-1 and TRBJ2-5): KAGVTQTPRYLIKTRGQQVTLSCSPISGHRSVSWYQQTPGQGLQFLFEYFSETQRNKGNFPGRFSGRQFSNSRSEMNVSTLELGDSALYLCASTGESMETQYFGPGTRLLVL.